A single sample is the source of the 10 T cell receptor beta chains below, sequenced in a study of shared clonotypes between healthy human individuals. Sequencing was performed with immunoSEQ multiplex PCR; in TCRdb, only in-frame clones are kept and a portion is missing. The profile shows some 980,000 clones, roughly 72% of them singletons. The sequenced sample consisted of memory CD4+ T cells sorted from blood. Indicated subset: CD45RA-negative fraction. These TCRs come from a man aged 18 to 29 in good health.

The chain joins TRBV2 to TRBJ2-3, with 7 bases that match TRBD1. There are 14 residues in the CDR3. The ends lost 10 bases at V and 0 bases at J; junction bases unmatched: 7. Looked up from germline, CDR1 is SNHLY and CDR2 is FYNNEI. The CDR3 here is CATFGQVSTDTQYF. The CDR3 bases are TGTGCCACATTCGGACAGGTTAGCACAGATACGCAGTATTTT.

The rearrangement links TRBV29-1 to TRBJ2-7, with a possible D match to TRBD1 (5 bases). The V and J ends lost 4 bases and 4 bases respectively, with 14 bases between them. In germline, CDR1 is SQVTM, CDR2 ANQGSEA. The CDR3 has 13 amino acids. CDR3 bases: TGCAGCGTTGTTGGCCAGGGTAATTACGAGCAGTACTTC. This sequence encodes CSVVGQGNYEQYF.

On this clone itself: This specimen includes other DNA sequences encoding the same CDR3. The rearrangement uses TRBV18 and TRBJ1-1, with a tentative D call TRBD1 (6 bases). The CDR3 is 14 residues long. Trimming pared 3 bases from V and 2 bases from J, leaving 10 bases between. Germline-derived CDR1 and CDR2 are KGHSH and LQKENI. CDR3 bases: TGTGCCAGCTCACCGACAGGAGGAAACACTGAAGCTTTCTTT. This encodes CASSPTGGNTEAFF.

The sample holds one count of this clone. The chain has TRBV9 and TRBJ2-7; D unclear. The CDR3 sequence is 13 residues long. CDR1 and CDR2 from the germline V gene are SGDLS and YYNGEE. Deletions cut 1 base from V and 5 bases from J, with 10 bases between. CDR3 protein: CASSVRSGDEQYF. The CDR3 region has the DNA TGTGCCAGCAGCGTACGATCTGGGGACGAGCAGTACTTC.

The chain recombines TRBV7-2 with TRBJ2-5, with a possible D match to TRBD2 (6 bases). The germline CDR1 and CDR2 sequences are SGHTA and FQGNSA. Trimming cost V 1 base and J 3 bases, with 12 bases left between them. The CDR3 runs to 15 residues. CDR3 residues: CASSLEGRSKETQYF. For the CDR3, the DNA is TGTGCCAGCAGCTTAGAGGGGAGGTCTAAAGAGACCCAGTACTTC.

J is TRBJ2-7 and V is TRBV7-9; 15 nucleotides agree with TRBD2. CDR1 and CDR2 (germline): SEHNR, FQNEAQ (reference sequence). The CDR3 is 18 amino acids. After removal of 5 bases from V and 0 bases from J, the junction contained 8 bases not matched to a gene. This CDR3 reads CASSLGTSGRPSSYEQYF. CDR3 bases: TGTGCCAGCAGCCTTGGGACTAGCGGGAGGCCTAGCTCCTACGAGCAGTACTTC.

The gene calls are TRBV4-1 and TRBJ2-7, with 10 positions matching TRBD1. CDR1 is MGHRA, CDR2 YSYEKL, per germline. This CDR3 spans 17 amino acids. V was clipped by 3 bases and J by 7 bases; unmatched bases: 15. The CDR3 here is CASSHIPSTGGLGEQYF. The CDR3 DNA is TGCGCCAGCAGCCACATTCCATCGACAGGGGGCCTGGGGGAGCAGTACTTC.

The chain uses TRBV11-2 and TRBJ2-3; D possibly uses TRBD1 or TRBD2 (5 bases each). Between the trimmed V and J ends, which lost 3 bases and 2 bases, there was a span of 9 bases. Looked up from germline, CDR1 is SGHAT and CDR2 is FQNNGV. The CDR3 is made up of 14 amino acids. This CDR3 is CASSFSGPTDTQYF. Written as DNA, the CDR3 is TGTGCCAGCAGCTTTTCGGGACCCACAGATACGCAGTATTTT.

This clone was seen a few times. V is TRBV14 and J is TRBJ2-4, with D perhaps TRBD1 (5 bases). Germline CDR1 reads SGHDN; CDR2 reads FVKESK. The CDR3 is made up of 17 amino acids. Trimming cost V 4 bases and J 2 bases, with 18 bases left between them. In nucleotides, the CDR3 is TGTGCCAGCAGCCCTATGTCCTCGGCAGGGACCAAAAACATTCAGTACTTC. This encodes CASSPMSSAGTKNIQYF. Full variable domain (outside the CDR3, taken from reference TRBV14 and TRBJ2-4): EAGVTQFPSHSVIEKGQTVTLRCDPISGHDNLYWYRRVMGKEIKFLLHFVKESKQDESGMPNNRFLAERTGGTYSTLKVQPAELEDSGVYFCASSPMSSAGTKNIQYFGAGTRLSVL.

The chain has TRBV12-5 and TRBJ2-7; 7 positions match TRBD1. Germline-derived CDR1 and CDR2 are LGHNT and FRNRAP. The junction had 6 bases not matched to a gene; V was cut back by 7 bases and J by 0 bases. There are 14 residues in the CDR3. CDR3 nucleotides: TGTGCTAGTGCGCCCGGGACAGCCTCCTACGAGCAGTACTTC. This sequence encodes CASAPGTASYEQYF.